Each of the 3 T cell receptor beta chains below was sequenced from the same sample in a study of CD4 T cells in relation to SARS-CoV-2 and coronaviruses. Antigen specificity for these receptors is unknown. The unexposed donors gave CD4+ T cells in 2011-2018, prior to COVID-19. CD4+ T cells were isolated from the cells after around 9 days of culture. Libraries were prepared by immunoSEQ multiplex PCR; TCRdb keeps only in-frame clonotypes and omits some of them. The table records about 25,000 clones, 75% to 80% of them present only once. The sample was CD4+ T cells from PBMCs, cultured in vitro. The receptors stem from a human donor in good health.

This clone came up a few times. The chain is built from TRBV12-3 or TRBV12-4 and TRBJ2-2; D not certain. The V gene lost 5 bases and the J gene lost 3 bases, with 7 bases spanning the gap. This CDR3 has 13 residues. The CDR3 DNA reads TGTGCCAGCAGTCTTCCTGACACCGGGGAGCTGTTTTTT. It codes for CASSLPDTGELFF.

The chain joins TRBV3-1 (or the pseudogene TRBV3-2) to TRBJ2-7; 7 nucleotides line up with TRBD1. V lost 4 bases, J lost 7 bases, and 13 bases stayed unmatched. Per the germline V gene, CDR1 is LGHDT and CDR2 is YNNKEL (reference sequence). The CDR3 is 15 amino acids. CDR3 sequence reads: CASSPVRRQGGEQYF. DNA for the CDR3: TGTGCCAGCAGCCCAGTCCGCCGACAGGGTGGTGAGCAGTACTTC.

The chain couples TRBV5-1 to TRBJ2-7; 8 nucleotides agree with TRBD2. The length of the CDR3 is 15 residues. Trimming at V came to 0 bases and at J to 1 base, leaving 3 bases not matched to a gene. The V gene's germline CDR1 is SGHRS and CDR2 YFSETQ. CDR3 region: CASSLGAGVSYEQYF. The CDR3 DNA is TGCGCCAGCAGCTTGGGAGCGGGAGTATCCTACGAGCAGTACTTC.